The 19 T cell receptor beta chains listed next were all sequenced from one sample in a study of blood T cell repertoires in COVID-19. TCRdb's copy holds only in-frame clones and misses some; the assay was immunoSEQ multiplex PCR. This table holds approximately 310,000 clones, over 75% found once. Sample: peripheral blood. The source is a woman between 50 and 59 years old who had recovered from COVID-19.

On this clone itself: The junction shows a germline mismatch at one end, possibly a read error. The chain employs TRBV7-7 and TRBJ2-1; the D is unclear. This CDR3 region has 15 residues. Per the germline V gene, CDR1 is SSHAT and CDR2 is FNYEAQ (reference sequence). The CDR3: CASSPVLTSHNEQFF. The DNA for the CDR3 is TGTGCTAGCAGCCCCGTCCTTACTTCCCACAATGAGCAGTTCTTC.

This clone appeared a single time. The chain couples TRBV4-3 to TRBJ1-5, with 7 nucleotides matching TRBD1. There are 16 residues in the CDR3. V was clipped by 1 base and J by 7 bases; unmatched bases: 10. Per the germline V gene, CDR1 is LGHNA and CDR2 is YSLEER. CDR3 coding DNA: TGCGCCAGCAGCCAAGTTGTAGGAAGGGGGCACCAGCCCCAGCATTTT. It specifies CASSQVVGRGHQPQHF.

The genes are TRBV7-2 and TRBJ2-1; 11 bases fit TRBD2. The CDR3 length is 17 residues. Losses at the gene ends were 0 bases for V and 3 bases for J; bases not matched to a gene: 4. The germline V gene has CDR1 SGHTA and CDR2 FQGNSA. CDR3 loop: CASSLAASGGYYNEQFF. CDR3 nucleotides: TGTGCCAGCAGCTTAGCCGCTAGCGGGGGGTACTACAATGAGCAGTTCTTC.

The rearrangement joins TRBV2 to TRBJ2-7; D gene ambiguous. The CDR3 spans 12 residues. V dropped 8 bases and J dropped 0 bases, with 8 bases sitting between them. Germline-derived CDR1 and CDR2 are SNHLY and FYNNEI. The CDR3, as DNA: TGTGCCAGCGGGCAGGACTCCTACGAGCAGTACTTC. This codes for CASGQDSYEQYF.

This chain links TRBV3-1 (or the pseudogene TRBV3-2) with TRBJ1-4; tentatively, D is TRBD1 (6 bases). The V gene lost 3 bases and the J gene lost 7 bases, with 15 bases spanning the gap. The CDR3 sequence is 15 residues long. Germline CDR1 reads LGHDT; CDR2 reads YNNKEL (reference sequence). CDR3 amino acids: CASSQYGTRTEKLFF. The CDR3 DNA reads TGTGCCAGCAGCCAGTACGGGACAAGGACTGAAAAACTGTTTTTT.

This clone came up a few times. The chain recombines TRBV7-2 with TRBJ2-2, with 7 bases matching TRBD1. The CDR3 has 17 residues. Germline lookup yields CDR1 SGHTA and CDR2 FQGNSA. Unmatched junction bases numbered 10, after V lost 1 base and J lost 5 bases. The CDR3 sequence: CASSLVTGTDRTGELFF. In nucleotides, the CDR3 is TGTGCCAGCAGCTTAGTTACCGGGACAGATAGAACCGGGGAGCTGTTTTTT.

This clone appeared a few times. The chain couples TRBV14 to TRBJ2-1; 7 nucleotides agree with TRBD2. V was clipped by 6 bases and J by 9 bases; unmatched bases: 8. Germline values: CDR1 SGHDN, CDR2 FVKESK. The length of the CDR3 is 13 residues. CDR3 region: CASSYTPGGEQFF. The DNA of the CDR3 is TGTGCCAGCAGTTATACACCGGGGGGTGAGCAGTTCTTC.

In this sample, this clone turned up a few times. V gene TRBV6-1 combines with J gene TRBJ2-3; a possible D gene is TRBD1 (5 bases). Germline V gene sequence: CDR1 MNHNS, CDR2 SASEGT. The V and J ends lost 3 bases and 5 bases respectively, with 15 bases between them. This CDR3 comprises 15 residues. CDR3 nucleotide sequence: TGTGCCAGCAGTGAGCCAGGGAAGGGTGTAGATACGCAGTATTTT. This gives the protein CASSEPGKGVDTQYF.

This chain connects TRBV19 to TRBJ2-5; TRBD1 matches 7 bases. The CDR3 covers 15 residues. CDR1 and CDR2 from the germline V gene are LNHDA and SQIVND (reference sequence). Trimming removed 6 bases from V and 1 base from J; junction bases left unmatched: 8. The CDR3 nucleotides are TGTGCCAGTAGAACCCGGGACAGAAGCCAAGAGACCCAGTACTTC. It encodes CASRTRDRSQETQYF.

V gene TRBV4-3 combines with J gene TRBJ2-3, with D possibly matching TRBD2 (5 bases). This CDR3 spans 17 amino acids. Germline V gene data show CDR1 as LGHNA and CDR2 as YSLEER. V shed 0 bases and J shed 2 bases, with 15 bases lying between them. The CDR3 nucleotides read TGCGCCAGCAGCCAAGAGAGGACTCCAAGCCCCACAGATACGCAGTATTTT. This codes for CASSQERTPSPTDTQYF.

The chain links TRBV6-2 or TRBV6-3 to TRBJ1-5, with 7 bases matching TRBD1. V shed 5 bases and J 0 bases; nucleotides not matched to a gene: 7. CDR3 length equals 16 residues. In germline, CDR1 is MNHEY, CDR2 SVGEGT. This CDR3 reads CASSQGQSISNQPQHF. For the CDR3, the DNA is TGTGCCAGCAGTCAGGGACAGTCTATTAGCAATCAGCCCCAGCATTTT.

The chain has TRBV5-1 and TRBJ2-3; TRBD2 might be the D (5 bases). Germline V gives CDR1 SGHRS, CDR2 YFSETQ. Trimming removed 3 bases at V and 4 bases at J, with 15 bases between. This CDR3 is built from 15 residues. CDR3 protein: CASSWWGVMADTQYF. The CDR3 bases are TGCGCCAGCAGCTGGTGGGGAGTGATGGCAGATACGCAGTATTTT.

The J gene is TRBJ1-2, the V gene TRBV9, with TRBD1 matching over 8 bases. J gave up 8 bases and V 2 bases, and 5 bases lay outside the gene matches. The germline V gene encodes CDR1 SGDLS and CDR2 YYNGEE. The CDR3 totals 13 residues. The CDR3 DNA sequence: TGTGCCAGCAGCGTGACAGGGGCTTTCGGCTACACCTTC. This codes for CASSVTGAFGYTF. Supplemented by reference TRBV9 and TRBJ1-2, the full variable domain reads DSGVTQTPKHLITATGQRVTLRCSPRSGDLSVYWYQQSLDQGLQFLIQYYNGEERAKGNILERFSAQQFPDLHSELNLSSLELGDSALYFCASSVTGAFGYTFGSGTRLTVV.

The chain uses TRBV30 and TRBJ2-7; 11 bases are a match to TRBD2. The germline V gene has CDR1 GTSNPN and CDR2 SVGIG (reference sequence). This CDR3 spans 17 amino acids. The V gene end was trimmed by 4 bases and the J gene end by 5 bases; junction bases not matched to a gene: 16. The CDR3 bases are TGTGCCTGGACCCCCCTCAGGCGGGCTAGCGGGAGGCACGAGCAGTACTTC. This codes for CAWTPLRRASGRHEQYF.

The rearrangement uses TRBV28 and TRBJ1-6, with TRBD1 matching 9 bases. V trimming: 6 bases; J trimming: 7 bases; junction bases outside the gene matches: 22. Germline loops: CDR1 MDHEN, CDR2 SYDVKM. CDR3 length: 20 amino acids. CDR3 nucleotide sequence: TGTGCCAGCAGGTTCCCACCGGGGGTCCGGGGAGACAGGGGGAATTCACCCCTCCACTTT. Encoded protein: CASRFPPGVRGDRGNSPLHF.

This clone was found once. The CDR3 region has the DNA TGTGCCAGCAGCCGTGCCCAGAACGAAAAACTGTTTTTT. It translates to CASSRAQNEKLFF. The rearrangement links TRBV7-2 to TRBJ1-4, with no clear D. The CDR3 extends over 13 amino acids. Germline lookup yields CDR1 SGHTA and CDR2 FQGNSA. V lost 5 bases and J lost 8, with 12 bases in between.

This clone was seen a handful of times. This sequence joins TRBV27 and TRBJ1-1, with a weak D call TRBD1 (6 bases). Per the germline V gene, CDR1 is MNHEY and CDR2 is SMNVEV (reference sequence). The CDR3 consists of 14 residues. Trimming removed 5 bases from V and 1 base from J, with 11 bases in between. CDR3 sequence: CASSTVQGNTEAFF. In DNA, the CDR3 is TGTGCCAGCAGTACCGTACAGGGGAACACTGAAGCTTTCTTT.

This chain joins TRBV2 and TRBJ1-4, with D maybe TRBD1 (5 bases). Germline assignment: CDR1 SNHLY and CDR2 FYNNEI. V was cut by 7 bases and J by 2 bases, with 17 bases left in between. The CDR3 totals 16 residues. The CDR3 reads CASTPQSGLTNEKLFF. CDR3 coding DNA: TGTGCCAGCACCCCTCAATCGGGACTTACTAATGAAAAACTGTTTTTT.

The chain combines TRBV5-1 with TRBJ1-1; 7 bases match TRBD1. The CDR3 contains 15 residues. Trimming removed 2 bases from V and 2 bases from J; junction bases left unmatched: 6. The germline CDR1 and CDR2 sequences are SGHRS and YFSETQ. The CDR3 protein is CASSFGGGGNTEAFF. CDR3 nucleotides: TGCGCCAGCAGCTTTGGTGGAGGGGGCAACACTGAAGCTTTCTTT.